The clone carrying this T cell receptor (beta chain) was seen a single time. Sequencing used immunoSEQ multiplex PCR; TCRdb keeps in-frame clones, though not all of them. This table has under 200,000 clones, 70% to 85% appearing once. The germline V and J ends were trimmed by 5 bases and 0 bases, with 20 bases remaining between them. The CDR3 sequence is 18 residues long. In germline, CDR1 is SGHNT, CDR2 YENEEA. This sample stems from a study of blood T cell repertoires in COVID-19. Overall study: T cells, B-cell-depleted T cells, or PBMCs supplied cDNA or gDNA.

This clonotype was sampled from a woman aged 60-75 years with acute COVID-19. This chain uses TRBV11-3 with TRBJ2-1; unclear D gene. Material: PBMCs or T cells enriched from blood (not recorded which). CDR3 loop: CASSQSRGLPSSYNEQFF. The CDR3 nucleotides are TGTGCCAGCAGCCAGTCGCGCGGCCTCCCGAGCTCCTACAATGAGCAGTTCTTC.